One and the same sample provided the 17 T cell receptor beta chains below, sequenced in a study of human CD8 memory T cell subsets. Libraries of TCR beta chains were produced by 5' RACE (UMI-labeled). Each CDR3 protein gets one entry in TCRdb, which reprocessed the 5' RACE reads and gives no DNA. In all, the sample yields roughly 16,000 distinct CDR3 sequences. Material: CD8+ stem-like memory T cells (TSCM and TCM) sorted from PBMCs. Subset of the sample: stem-like memory CD8 T cells (TSTEM), CCR7+ PD-1- TIGIT-. These receptors were obtained from a human donor in good health.

V gene TRBV24-1 combines with J gene TRBJ2-1; TCRdb's D gene call, TRBD2, goes unchecked for lack of DNA. Germline V CDR1 and CDR2: KGHDR, SFDVKD. This CDR3 has 16 amino acids. CDR3 region: CATSSVGAETYNEQFF.

This chain links TRBV12-5 with TRBJ1-1. The CDR3 runs 12 residues. Looked up from germline, CDR1 is LGHNT and CDR2 is FRNRAP. CDR3 sequence: CASGTDREEAFF.

The chain couples TRBV29-1 to TRBJ2-3; TCRdb returns TRBD2, unconfirmable since there is no DNA. Germline CDR1 is SQVTM and CDR2 is ANQGSEA. The CDR3 contains 15 residues. CDR3 sequence: CSVGGGEMSTDTQYF.

The CDR3 loop is CASSRGTSQETQYF. The V gene is TRBV7-8, the J gene TRBJ2-5; the D call from TCRdb, TRBD2, cannot be confirmed without DNA. The CDR3 spans 14 residues. Germline CDR1 and CDR2: SGHVS and FQNEAQ.

V is TRBV2 and J is TRBJ2-1; the D call of TRBD1 rests on TCRdb alone, since no DNA is present to check it. This CDR3 contains 17 residues. Germline V CDR1 and CDR2: SNHLY, FYNNEI. The CDR3 loop reads CASSEAYTGTGVGVGFF.

CDR3: CASSQVIYNEQFF. This chain joins TRBV3-1 and TRBJ2-1. This CDR3 spans 13 amino acids. The germline V gene encodes CDR1 LGHDT and CDR2 YNNKEL (reference sequence).

The rearrangement joins TRBV7-6 to TRBJ2-1; TCRdb indicates TRBD1, and absent DNA this call remains unverified. CDR3 length: 13 amino acids. Germline CDR1 reads SGHVS; CDR2 reads FNYEAQ. The CDR3 sequence is CASSSREPDEQFF.

The chain joins TRBV19 to TRBJ2-7; absent DNA, TCRdb's TRBD1 call cannot be checked. CDR3 size: 12 residues. Looked up from germline, CDR1 is LNHDA and CDR2 is SQIVND (reference sequence). CDR3 residues: CARPEQGPKQYF.

V and J are TRBV7-6 and TRBJ2-7. Germline CDR1 SGHVS, CDR2 FNYEAQ. The CDR3 runs to 12 residues. The CDR3 protein is CASSSPANEQYF.

This rearrangement joins TRBV13 to TRBJ1-2; the TRBD1 assignment by TCRdb is unverifiable without DNA. The V gene's germline CDR1 is PRHDT and CDR2 FYEKMQ (reference sequence). This CDR3 has 14 amino acids. CDR3 residues: CASSRDRGNYGYTF.

The chain carries TRBV7-8 and TRBJ2-5; the TCRdb call, TRBD2, lacks DNA for checking. CDR1 is SGHVS and CDR2 is FQNEAQ in the germline V gene. The CDR3 has 16 amino acids. CDR3 region: CASSLAGLAGGEAQYF.

The chain uses TRBV25-1 and TRBJ2-1; TCRdb indicates TRBD2, and absent DNA this call remains unverified. Germline V gene data show CDR1 as MGHDK and CDR2 as SYGVNS. The CDR3 runs to 19 residues. This CDR3 is CASKKTSGRSIDSYNEQFF. Combining the CDR3 with reference TRBV25-1 and TRBJ2-1 gives the whole variable domain EADIYQTPRYLVIGTGKKITLECSQTMGHDKMYWYQQDPGMELHLIHYSYGVNSTEKGDLSSESTVSRIRTEHFPLTLESARPSHTSQYLCASKKTSGRSIDSYNEQFFGPGTRLTVL.

The chain carries TRBV3-1 and TRBJ2-1; TCRdb proposes TRBD2, but this gene call is untestable without DNA. The CDR3 totals 14 residues. The germline CDR1 and CDR2 sequences are LGHDT and YNNKEL (reference sequence). CDR3 sequence reads: CASSQEGLAPEQFF.

CDR3 loop: CASSWTGVDSEAFF. J is TRBJ1-1 and V is TRBV6-5; as DNA is missing, the TRBD1 call by TCRdb cannot be tested. Germline V lookup: CDR1 MNHEY, CDR2 SVGAGI. The CDR3 is made up of 14 amino acids.

The chain employs TRBV25-1 and TRBJ1-1. The CDR3 length is 15 residues. The germline V gene has CDR1 MGHDK and CDR2 SYGVNS. CDR3 amino acids: CASTFLRAGVTEAFF.

This clonotype is medium-sized by frequency. The V gene is TRBV3-1, the J gene TRBJ1-5; as DNA is missing, the TRBD1 call by TCRdb cannot be tested. Looked up from germline, CDR1 is LGHDT and CDR2 is YNNKEL (reference sequence). The CDR3 has 15 residues. This chain's CDR3 is CASSQVGGRGQPQHF. Full variable domain (outside the CDR3, taken from reference TRBV3-1 and TRBJ1-5): DTAVSQTPKYLVTQMGNDKSIKCEQNLGHDTMYWYKQDSKKFLKIMFSYNNKELIINETVPNRFSPKSPDKAHLNLHINSLELGDSAVYFCASSQVGGRGQPQHFGDGTRLSIL.

The chain couples TRBV28 to TRBJ2-7; the TRBD1 assignment by TCRdb is unverifiable without DNA. Germline CDR1 is MDHEN and CDR2 is SYDVKM. The CDR3 loop spans 15 amino acids. CDR3 region: CASRPAGTDSYEQYF.